This is a list of T cell receptor beta chains from one sample in a study of shared clonotypes between healthy human individuals. TCRdb keeps only in-frame clones here, not all; method: immunoSEQ multiplex PCR. This sample carries hundreds of thousands of clones, 73% of them seen once, and the ten largest clones take around 1.8%. Sequences were obtained from memory CD4+ T cells sorted from blood. All receptors derive from a woman aged 30 to 39 in good health. Each CDR3 is given with its conserved first and last residue. A D gene is named only where the DNA matches it firmly. Not all rows give a size; the values are once, few, many and, for expanded clones, a class.

TRBD2	TRBV27	-	TRBJ2-5	TGTGCCAGCAGGCGGCGGGAGAGCGAGACCCAGTACTTC	CASRRRESETQYF
TRBD2	TRBV2	-	TRBJ2-2	TGTGCCAGCAGTCAAAGAGCGGGCGCCGCGGGGGGGCAGGTGTTTTTT	CASSQRAGAAGGQVFF
-	TRBV18	-	TRBJ2-5	TGTGCCAGCTCACCGCAGATGAAAGAGACCCAGTACTTC	CASSPQMKETQYF
-	TRBV27	-	TRBJ1-5	TGTGCCAGCAGTCCCCTCGGTCGCAATCAGCCCCAGCATTTT	CASSPLGRNQPQHF
TRBD2	TRBV5-1	-	TRBJ2-3	TGCGCCAGCAGCTCTAGCGGGAGTCCCACAGATACGCAGTATTTT	CASSSSGSPTDTQYF
TRBD2	TRBV29-1	-	TRBJ2-3	TGCAGCGTAGGGGCTAGCGGGAGAGGTGCAGATACGCAGTATTTT	CSVGASGRGADTQYF
TRBD2	TRBV28	few	TRBJ2-1	TGTGCCAGCAGCCCCCTTAGCGGGAGGGCGGGGAGGCAGTTCTTC	CASSPLSGRAGRQFF
-	TRBV4-1	-	TRBJ2-6	TGCGCCAGCAGCCAAGATGCACAGCGGCAGGTATCTGGGGCCAACGTCCTGACTTTC	CASSQDAQRQVSGANVLTF
-	TRBV12-5	-	TRBJ2-5	TGTGCTAGTGGTTCATACAGGGTCAAGAAGACCCAGTACTTC	CASGSYRVKKTQYF
-	TRBV19	few	TRBJ2-3	TGTGCCAGTAGTCGACAGGGAGCGGGGGACACAGATACGCAGTATTTT	CASSRQGAGDTDTQYF
TRBD2	TRBV5-1	-	TRBJ2-7	TGCGCCAGCAGCTTAACAACTAGCGGAAACTCCTACGAGCAGTACTTC	CASSLTTSGNSYEQYF
TRBD2	TRBV4-1	-	TRBJ2-2	TGCGCCAGCAGCCCGGGACTAGCAAAGACCGGGGAGCTGTTTTTT	CASSPGLAKTGELFF
-	TRBV19	-	TRBJ1-1	TGTGCCAGTAGGTATGGAGGTGAAGACACTGAAGCTTTCTTT	CASRYGGEDTEAFF
-	TRBV2	-	TRBJ2-3	TGTGCCAGCAGAATGGGGCTATCGATTATAGATACGCAGTATTTT	CASRMGLSIIDTQYF
-	TRBV11-2	-	TRBJ1-6	TGTGCCAGCAGCTTAGGAGGGGGGTATTCACCCCTCCACTTT	CASSLGGGYSPLHF
-	TRBV28	-	TRBJ1-5	TGTGCCAGCAGTTTATGGGGCCAGGGGACTAGCAATCAGCCCCAGCATTTT	CASSLWGQGTSNQPQHF
-	TRBV9	-	TRBJ2-3	TGTGCCAGCAGCGCCAGTGCAGGGAGTCCCGATACGCAGTATTTT	CASSASAGSPDTQYF
TRBD2	TRBV5-1	-	TRBJ2-2	TGCGCCAGCAGCTTGGACGCGGGAGCTAAGACCGGGGAGCTGTTTTTT	CASSLDAGAKTGELFF
-	TRBV2	many	TRBJ1-2	TGTGCCAGCCGTCCCGATTCTAACTATGGCTACACCTTC	CASRPDSNYGYTF
TRBD1	TRBV19	once	TRBJ1-1	TGTGCCAGTAGCCTAGGGACAGGGGGCACTGAAGCTTTCTTT	CASSLGTGGTEAFF
TRBD1	TRBV27	-	TRBJ1-4	TGTGCCAGCAGTCCGAGACAGGGGGCTGTGGAAAAACTGTTTTTT	CASSPRQGAVEKLFF
-	TRBV21-1	few	TRBJ2-7	TGTGCCAGCAGCCGACAGACCCCTACTTACGAGCAGTACTTC	CASSRQTPTYEQYF
-	TRBV4-1	-	TRBJ2-7	TGCGCCAGCAGCCAAGAGCTAGCGCCCACCTACGAGCAGTACTTC	CASSQELAPTYEQYF
-	TRBV7-7	-	TRBJ2-1	TGTGCCAGCAGCTTAGCCTTGAACAATGAGCAGTTCTTC	CASSLALNNEQFF
-	TRBV7-9	few	TRBJ1-5	TGTGCCAGCAGCGCCCTGGGGGGGGAGGGACAGCCCCAGCATTTT	CASSALGGEGQPQHF
TRBD1	TRBV29-1	-	TRBJ1-1	TGCAGCGTTGAATCTCAGGGGGCGGGCGAAGCTTTCTTT	CSVESQGAGEAFF
-	TRBV16	few	TRBJ1-5	TGTGCCAGCAGCCAGGATCAGCCCCAGCATTTT	CASSQDQPQHF
-	TRBV28	-	TRBJ2-7	TGTGCCAGCAGAGGGACAACCTACGAGCAGTACTTC	CASRGTTYEQYF
TRBD2	TRBV7-9	-	TRBJ2-1	TGTGCCAGCAGCTTAGTGACGGGAGGGACCGATGAGCAGTTCTTC	CASSLVTGGTDEQFF
-	TRBV7-9	-	TRBJ2-1	TGTGCCAGCAGCTTCCGGGCCTCTCTTTTCAATGAGCAGTTCTTC	CASSFRASLFNEQFF
TRBD1	TRBV6-5	few	TRBJ1-2	TGTGCCAGCAGTTACAGGACAGGGGGATCGGGCTACACCTTC	CASSYRTGGSGYTF
TRBD2	TRBV5-1	-	TRBJ2-1	TGCGCCAGCAGCTATAGCGGGAGTGCTGACAATGAGCAGTTCTTC	CASSYSGSADNEQFF
TRBD2	TRBV2	-	TRBJ2-1	TGTGCCAGCAGATTAGCGGGAGCTAGCAATGAGCAGTTCTTC	CASRLAGASNEQFF
TRBD1	TRBV6-5	-	TRBJ1-3	TGTGCCAGCAGGAAAGACAGGGCTAACACCATATATTTT	CASRKDRANTIYF
TRBD1	TRBV30	-	TRBJ2-7	TGTGCCTGGCCTCCTCAGGGGACAGGCTCCTACGAGCAGTACTTC	CAWPPQGTGSYEQYF
TRBD2	TRBV28	-	TRBJ2-3	TGTGCCAGCAGTTTATTTGCGGGAGGGGGTAGGACAGATACGCAGTATTTT	CASSLFAGGGRTDTQYF
-	TRBV7-2	-	TRBJ1-2	TGTGCCAGCAGCTTAGCGACAAGCACTAACTATGGCTACACCTTC	CASSLATSTNYGYTF
TRBD1	TRBV27	-	TRBJ1-1	TGTGCCAGCGCTGCGGGTGGTAGGGGGCAGTTTGAAGCTTTCTTT	CASAAGGRGQFEAFF
-	TRBV25-1	-	TRBJ1-4	TGTGCCAGCAGTGCACAGGGCCTGAGTAATGAAAAACTGTTTTTT	CASSAQGLSNEKLFF
TRBD1	TRBV5-1	-	TRBJ2-7	TGCGCCAGCAGCTTGAGCCAGGGGGCCCCCATGGGATACGAGCAGTACTTC	CASSLSQGAPMGYEQYF